The 2 T cell receptor beta chains in this list originate from one sample, sequenced in a study of blood T cells in healthy people across ages. Alongside a J-beta primer mix, a sample-barcoded 5' primer served in a second PCR lasting roughly 7 to 11 cycles. TCRdb reanalysed the 5' RACE reads using MiXCR and keeps one entry per CDR3 protein. The data show 700,000 to 1,000,000 distinct CDR3 sequences, more than 40% seen once. Sequencing used blood. These receptors were obtained from a man in his sixties in good health.

J is TRBJ2-4 and V is TRBV7-2; perhaps TRBD2 as D (5 bases). The CDR3 runs 13 residues. Germline CDR1 and CDR2: SGHTA and FQGNSA. Trimming stripped 1 base from V and 13 bases from J, with 14 bases between. CDR3 sequence: CASSLDGVHVQYF. CDR3 nucleotide sequence: TGTGCCAGCAGCTTAGACGGGGTCCACGTGCAGTACTTC.

V usage is TRBV6-6 and J usage is TRBJ2-5; D gene ambiguous. V shed 2 bases and J shed 3 bases, with 7 bases lying between them. This CDR3 spans 13 amino acids. The germline gives CDR1 MNHNY, CDR2 SVGAGI (reference sequence). CDR3 nucleotide sequence: TGTGCCAGCAGTTACGACGGAAAAGAGACCCAGTACTTC. Its protein product is CASSYDGKETQYF.